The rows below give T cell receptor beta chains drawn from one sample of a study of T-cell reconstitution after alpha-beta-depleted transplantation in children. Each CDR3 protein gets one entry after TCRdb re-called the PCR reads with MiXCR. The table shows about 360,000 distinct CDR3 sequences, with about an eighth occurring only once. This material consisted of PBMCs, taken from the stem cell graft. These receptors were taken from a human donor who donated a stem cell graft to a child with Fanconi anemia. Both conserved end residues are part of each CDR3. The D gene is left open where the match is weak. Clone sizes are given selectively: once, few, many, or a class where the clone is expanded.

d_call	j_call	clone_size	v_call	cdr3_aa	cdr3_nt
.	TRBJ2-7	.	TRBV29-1	CSVKGTYEQYF	TGCAGCGTTAAGGGTACCTACGAGCAGTACTTC
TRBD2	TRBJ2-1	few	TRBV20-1	CSARDRRGGSHEQFF	TGCAGTGCTAGAGATAGGCGCGGGGGAAGCCATGAGCAGTTCTTC
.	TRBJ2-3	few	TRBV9	CASSPLGSGDATDTQYF	TGTGCCAGCAGCCCACTAGGAAGCGGAGACGCCACAGATACGCAGTATTTT
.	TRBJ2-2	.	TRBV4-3	CASSQVLATGELFF	TGCGCCAGCAGCCAAGTTCTTGCCACCGGGGAGCTGTTTTTT
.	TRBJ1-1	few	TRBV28	CASTSYIPGVSEAFF	TGTGCCAGCACCTCCTACATCCCCGGTGTAAGTGAAGCTTTCTTT
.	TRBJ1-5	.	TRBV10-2	CASSTGVRQHF	TGCGCCAGCAGCACGGGGGTCCGTCAGCATTTT
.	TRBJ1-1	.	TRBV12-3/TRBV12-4	CASSLTPGGGHRAFF	TGTGCCAGCAGTTTAACCCCCGGGGGTGGCCACAGAGCTTTCTTT
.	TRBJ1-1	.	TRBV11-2	CASSLYTGRTAGRRTEAFF	TGTGCCAGCAGCTTGTACACCGGTAGGACAGCAGGTCGACGGACTGAAGCTTTCTTT
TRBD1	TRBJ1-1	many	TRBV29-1	CSVVQGPLNTEAFF	TGCAGCGTTGTACAGGGGCCTTTGAACACTGAAGCTTTCTTT
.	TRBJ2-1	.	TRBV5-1	CASSLVPGAMNEQFF	TGCGCCAGCAGCTTGGTCCCGGGGGCAATGAATGAGCAGTTCTTC
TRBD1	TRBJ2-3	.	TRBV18	CASSPRGQGGGGSTDTQYF	TGTGCCAGCTCACCACGCGGACAGGGGGGCGGCGGCTCCACAGATACGCAGTATTTT
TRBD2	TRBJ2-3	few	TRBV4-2	CASSQGGLASADTQYF	TGTGCCAGCAGCCAAGGGGGACTAGCTTCGGCAGATACGCAGTATTTT
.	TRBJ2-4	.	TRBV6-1	CASSARRRYGNIQYF	TGTGCCAGCAGTGCCCGGAGGAGGTACGGGAACATTCAGTACTTC
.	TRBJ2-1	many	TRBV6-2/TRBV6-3	CASSYTPIVYNEQFF	TGTGCCAGCAGTTACACTCCGATTGTCTACAATGAGCAGTTCTTC
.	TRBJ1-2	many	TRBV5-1	CASSFQDSPNTF	TGCGCCAGCAGCTTCCAAGACAGCCCTAACACCTTC
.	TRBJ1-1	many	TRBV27	CASSFNGDTEAFF	TGTGCCAGCAGTTTTAACGGCGACACTGAAGCTTTCTTT
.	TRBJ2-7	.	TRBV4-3	CASSQIRGSEQYF	TGCGCCAGCAGCCAAATAAGGGGTAGCGAGCAGTACTTC
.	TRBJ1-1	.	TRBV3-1	CASSLAGRATEAFF	TGTGCCAGCAGCTTAGCAGGGAGAGCCACTGAAGCTTTCTTT
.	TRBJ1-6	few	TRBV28	CASSTPTPSPLHF	TGTGCCAGCAGTACCCCTACTCCCTCACCCCTCCACTTT
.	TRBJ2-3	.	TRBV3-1	CASSHVGGDTQYF	TGTGCCAGCAGCCATGTCGGGGGAGATACGCAGTATTTT
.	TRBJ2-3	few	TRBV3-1	CASSQVRGPDTQYF	TGTGCCAGCAGCCAAGTGCGGGGCCCAGATACGCAGTATTTT
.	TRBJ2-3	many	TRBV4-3	CASSQDHAGNTDTQYF	TGCGCCAGCAGCCAAGATCATGCAGGGAACACAGATACGCAGTATTTT